The TCR beta chain described here comes from a study of T cell responses to AZD1222 COVID-19 vaccine. Looked up from germline, CDR1 is SGHRS and CDR2 is YFSETQ. This CDR3 region has 13 residues. V lost 0 bases and J 12 bases, leaving 13 bases between the germline ends. Assay: immunoSEQ multiplex PCR; the TCRdb copy retains only in-frame clones and omits some. The data contain more than 100,000 clones, 92% of them singletons. The sample in question was peripheral blood, obtained 28 days after the second AZD1222 dose. The J gene is TRBJ2-1, the V gene TRBV5-1; perhaps TRBD1 as D (5 bases). This receptor was taken from an adult who received the AZD1222 COVID-19 vaccine. The CDR3 coding sequence is TGCGCCAGCAGCTTGGCCTTTGGACAAGTGCAGTTCTTC. Translation gives CASSLAFGQVQFF.